The clone carrying this TCR beta chain was observed a few times. Antigen: not known. Per the germline V gene, CDR1 is MNHNS and CDR2 is SASEGT. The CDR3 consists of 14 residues. V shed 6 bases and J shed 6 bases, with 14 bases lying between them. Investigators excluded patients with uncontrolled infection, other autoimmune disease, pregnancy or lactation. The PBMCs had their origin in more than 9.5 ml of fresh peripheral blood. This record comes from a study of T cells in Graves' hyperthyroidism and ophthalmopathy. Background on the study: Peripheral blood was secured at the point of initial diagnosis, before any treatment.

General study results and limits: Ophthalmopathy cases were set apart from stable hyperthyroidism by a 13 V-J model.

Regions amplified from RNA transcripts were the TCR beta CDR3 regions. Researchers ran a first-round RT-PCR on the TCR CDR3 using the HTBI primer set. In TCRdb, the multiplex PCR reads were re-called with MiXCR into one record per CDR3 protein. The sample has under 400,000 distinct CDR3 sequences, 20% to 25% seen once; the top ten hold about 50%. The chain links TRBV6-1 to TRBJ1-4; D ambiguous. Source material: blood. The TCR was taken from a woman aged 45 to 65 with Graves' hyperthyroidism. CDR3 bases: TGTGCCAGCAGGACTGACATGGTCGATGAAAAACTGTTTTTT. Amino acids: CASRTDMVDEKLFF.